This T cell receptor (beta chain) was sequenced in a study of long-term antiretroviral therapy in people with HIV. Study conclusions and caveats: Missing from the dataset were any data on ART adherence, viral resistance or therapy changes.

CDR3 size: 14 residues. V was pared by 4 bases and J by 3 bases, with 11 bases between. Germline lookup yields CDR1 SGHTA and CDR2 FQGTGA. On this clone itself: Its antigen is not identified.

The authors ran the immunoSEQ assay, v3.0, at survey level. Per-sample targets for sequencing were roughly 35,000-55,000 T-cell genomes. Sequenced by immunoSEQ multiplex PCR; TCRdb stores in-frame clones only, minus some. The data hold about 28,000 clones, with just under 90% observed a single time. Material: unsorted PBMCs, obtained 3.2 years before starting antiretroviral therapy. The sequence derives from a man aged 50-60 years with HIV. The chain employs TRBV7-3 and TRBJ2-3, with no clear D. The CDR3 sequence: CASSWGDETDTQYF. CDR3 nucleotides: TGTGCCAGCAGCTGGGGTGACGAGACAGATACGCAGTATTTT.